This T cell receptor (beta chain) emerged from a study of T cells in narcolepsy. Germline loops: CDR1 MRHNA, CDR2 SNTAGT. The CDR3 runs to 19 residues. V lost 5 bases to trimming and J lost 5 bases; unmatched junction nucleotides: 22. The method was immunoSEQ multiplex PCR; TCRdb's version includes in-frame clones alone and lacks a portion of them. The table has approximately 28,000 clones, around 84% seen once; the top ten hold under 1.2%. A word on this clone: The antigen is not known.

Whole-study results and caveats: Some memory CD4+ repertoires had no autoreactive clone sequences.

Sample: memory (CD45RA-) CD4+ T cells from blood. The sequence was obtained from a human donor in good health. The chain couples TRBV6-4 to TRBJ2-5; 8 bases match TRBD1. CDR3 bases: TGTGCCAGCAGTAAAGTTGAAGGGACAGGCTTACTAGGGTGGGAGACCCAGTACTTC. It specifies CASSKVEGTGLLGWETQYF.